This TCR beta chain came from a study of T-cell reconstitution after alpha-beta-depleted transplantation in children. This clonotype was seen only a few times. Preparing the TCRbeta library involved the use of unique molecular identifiers. TCRdb itself ran the PCR reads through MiXCR, one entry per CDR3 protein. The sample lists roughly 670,000 distinct CDR3 sequences; roughly 13% were seen once. This receptor was identified in a girl aged 2-15 years with congenital amegakaryocytic thrombocytopenia, due to receive a stem cell transplant. The sequencing here drew on PBMCs, taken before TCRalphabeta/CD19-depleted stem cell transplant.

The CDR3 loop reads CASSLFFTDTQYF. CDR3 nucleotide sequence: TGCGCCAGCAGCTTGTTTTTCACAGATACGCAGTATTTT. The chain carries TRBV5-1 and TRBJ2-3; D is unresolved. Per the germline V gene, CDR1 is SGHRS and CDR2 is YFSETQ. The V and J ends lost 1 base and 2 bases respectively, with 5 bases between them. The CDR3 has 13 residues.